This TCR beta chain was retrieved from a study of CD8+ T cells in alopecia areata (dated by TCRdb to the late 2010s). Regarding the complete study: The treated patients took part in an open-label pilot trial in which moderate-to-severe alopecia areata was treated with oral tofacitinib at 5 to 10 mg twice daily. Patients received tofacitinib for 6 to 18 months and were then followed off drug for 6 months to check for delayed response and recurrence. In both human patients and the C3H/HeJ mouse model, the study applied high-throughput TCRbeta sequencing to look at T cell clonal expansion in alopecia areata. Scalp tissue and sorted CD4+ and CD8+ peripheral blood T cells from patchy and totalis/universalis alopecia areata patients and from healthy controls were covered by human TCRbeta sequencing. Patients on tofacitinib were biopsied at baseline and after 4 and 24 weeks of treatment, and several of the patients also had a later scalp biopsy. Clonality in the scalp was compared among normal scalp (n=4), patchy alopecia areata scalp (n=8), and alopecia totalis/universalis scalp (n=8). RNA came from the PAXgene miRNA kit for fixed scalp, the miRNeasy kit for PBMCs, and the RNeasy kit for mouse skin. TCRbeta CDR3 regions were amplified by immunoSEQ multiplex PCR with 35 Vbeta forward and 13 Jbeta reverse primers. Study-level results and caveats: Shared TCR sequences between patients were less evident than in mice, which may be partly attributable to HLA diversity in the patient population. Higher clonality and more expanded CD8+ clones were observed in lesional scalp than in normal scalp, particularly in alopecia totalis/universalis, a finding suggestive of antigenic drive. Scalp TCR repertoire analysis is complicated because resident alphabeta T cells in normal human skin are also sequenced, whereas mouse skin is dominated by gammadelta T cells.

At the junction V is shortened by 4 bases and J by 2 bases, with 26 bases in between. The germline V gene encodes CDR1 SNHLY and CDR2 FYNNEI. From its cysteine to its phenylalanine, the CDR3 spans 19 amino acids. The DNA shown is the 57-base CDR3, in frame from base 1. This sample's time point label indicates: baseline before oral tofacitinib. Lesional scalp punch biopsies and peripheral blood were obtained from alopecia areata patients. After PBMCs were isolated by density centrifugation and stained for CD3, CD4 and CD8, a FACSAria was used to sort CD4+ and CD8+ T cells. The method behind the library was the immunoSEQ multiplex PCR assay. To provide template for TCR sequencing, every sample had RNA extracted and reverse transcribed into cDNA. SuperScript III was used for first-strand cDNA synthesis, primed with a 2:1 mix of oligo-dT and random hexamers. Amplification bias was assessed with a synthetic immune receptor repertoire, and residual bias was removed computationally. Per the original workflow: Raw reads were preprocessed to remove errors, and CDR3 was defined according to IMGT conventions as the region from the conserved cysteine to phenylalanine. Clonality was computed as 1 minus the Shannon entropy, with the entropy normalized by log2 of the number of productive unique TCRs. Whether scalp clones were CD4 or CD8 was inferred by matching scalp TCRbeta sequences against CD4 and CD8 repertoires sorted from blood. TCRdb obtained this table from immuneACCESS and retained in-frame rearrangements with V and J assigned. These tables miss some clones; where compared with another copy, unresolved V genes account for less than half of the shortfall, and the remainder is unexplained. V and J calls and clone size are given by that table; D and trimming were obtained from the DNA. Recorded for this sample are some 150,000 clones; less than 80% of them occurred a single time. The ten top clones hold roughly 11% of the sample.

With regard to this clone: Its target antigen remains unknown. No clone much larger than this one lies a single base away; base qualities are absent.

The clonotype comes from a human donor with alopecia areata. The source was CD8+ T cells sorted from blood, collected at week 0. This chain joins TRBV2 to TRBJ1-2; D gene: possibly TRBD1, on 5 matching bases. The CDR3 sequence is CASSGSFPMGPPHNYGYTF. The DNA sequence reads TGTGCCAGCAGTGGATCTTTCCCCATGGGACCGCCCCACAACTATGGCTACACCTTC.